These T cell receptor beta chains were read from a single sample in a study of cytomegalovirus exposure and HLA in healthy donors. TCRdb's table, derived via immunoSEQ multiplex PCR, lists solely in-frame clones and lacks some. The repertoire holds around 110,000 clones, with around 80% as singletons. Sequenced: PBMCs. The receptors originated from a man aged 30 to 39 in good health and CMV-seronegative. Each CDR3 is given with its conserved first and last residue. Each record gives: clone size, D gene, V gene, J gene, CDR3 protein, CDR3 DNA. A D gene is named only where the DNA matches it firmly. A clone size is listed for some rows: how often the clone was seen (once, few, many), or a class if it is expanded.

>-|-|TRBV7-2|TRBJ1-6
CASRPFRGAGRVNSPLHF
TGTGCCAGCAGACCCTTCCGGGGGGCAGGGAGAGTTAATTCACCCCTCCACTTT
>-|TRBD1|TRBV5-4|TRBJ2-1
CASSPPTGARNEQFF
TGTGCCAGCAGCCCCCCGACAGGGGCGCGCAATGAGCAGTTCTTC
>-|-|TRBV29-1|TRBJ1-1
CSVGAGNTEAFF
TGCAGCGTTGGGGCAGGGAACACTGAAGCTTTCTTT
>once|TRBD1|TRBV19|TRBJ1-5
CASRTGVQPQHF
TGTGCCAGCCGGACAGGGGTCCAGCCCCAGCATTTT
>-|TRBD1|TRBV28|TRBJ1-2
CATLDRAYGYTF
TGTGCCACTTTGGACAGGGCCTATGGCTACACCTTC
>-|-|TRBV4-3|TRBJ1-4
CASSQDRGLEKLFF
TGCGCCAGCAGCCAAGATCGGGGGTTGGAAAAACTGTTTTTT
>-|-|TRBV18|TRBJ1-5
CASSPRENQPQHF
TGTGCCAGCTCACCACGGGAGAATCAGCCCCAGCATTTT
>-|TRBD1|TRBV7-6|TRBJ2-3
CASSLARAGGRTDTQYF
TGTGCCAGCAGCTTAGCGAGGGCAGGGGGCCGAACAGATACGCAGTATTTT
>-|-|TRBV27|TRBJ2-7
CASRGDTYEQYF
TGTGCCAGCAGGGGGGACACCTACGAGCAGTACTTC
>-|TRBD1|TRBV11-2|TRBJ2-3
CASRPIRGRTDTQYF
TGTGCCAGCAGACCAATCAGGGGGCGAACAGATACGCAGTATTTT
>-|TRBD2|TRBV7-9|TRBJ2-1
CASSPSSSLAGGRGEQFF
TGTGCCAGCAGCCCCTCCTCAAGTCTAGCGGGGGGCCGAGGGGAGCAGTTCTTC
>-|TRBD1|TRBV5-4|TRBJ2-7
CASSSGTGVLEQYF
TGTGCCAGCAGCTCCGGGACAGGGGTTCTGGAGCAGTACTTC
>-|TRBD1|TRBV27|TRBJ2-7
CASSKSTGDHSYEQYF
TGTGCCAGCAGTAAGTCGACAGGGGATCACTCCTACGAGCAGTACTTC
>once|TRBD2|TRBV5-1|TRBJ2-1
CASSLIAGTSGHNEQFF
TGCGCCAGCAGCCTAATCGCCGGGACTAGCGGCCACAATGAGCAGTTCTTC
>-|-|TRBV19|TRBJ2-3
CASSIIQGWGTDTQYF
TGTGCCAGTAGTATAATACAGGGATGGGGGACAGATACGCAGTATTTT